The subject of this entry is one TCR beta chain. The data were obtained in a study of blood T cell repertoires in COVID-19. V dropped 6 bases and J dropped 1 base, with 22 bases sitting between them. CDR1 and CDR2 (germline): LNHDA, SQIVND (reference sequence). The CDR3 has 18 residues. Clones were sequenced by immunoSEQ multiplex PCR, and TCRdb holds only the in-frame ones, with some missing. In the table there are about 70,000 clones, 70% to 90% of which are singletons. The sequence derives from a human donor in a cohort sampled during active COVID-19. The sequencing sample was made of peripheral blood. The chain is built from TRBV19 and TRBJ2-1, with a tentative D call TRBD1 (6 bases). As DNA, the CDR3 is TGTGCCAGTAGGAGACGGGGCAGTACAGGGTCGTCCTACAATGAGCAGTTCTTC. Translated, it gives CASRRRGSTGSSYNEQFF.